The rows below give T cell receptor beta chains drawn from one sample of a study of blood T cell repertoires in COVID-19. Clones were read by immunoSEQ multiplex PCR, and TCRdb kept only the in-frame ones, dropping some. The sample yields under 250,000 clones, around 92% seen once. Sequencing was done on a sample of peripheral blood. The receptors come from a man aged 25 to 45 with acute or convalescent COVID-19. CDR3s include the opening cysteine and the closing phenylalanine or tryptophan. Each record gives: V gene, clone size, D gene, J gene, CDR3 protein, CDR3 DNA. D genes are given only for firm matches. Size values are once, few and many counts, or a class for expanded clones, and some rows have none.

>TRBV7-2|NA|NA|TRBJ2-7
CASRSGLTYEQYF
TGTGCCAGCAGGTCGGGACTTACCTACGAGCAGTACTTC
>TRBV11-3|NA|TRBD2|TRBJ2-3
CASSFRAGGGPEDTQYF
TGTGCCAGCAGCTTCCGGGCGGGGGGGGGCCCCGAAGATACGCAGTATTTT
>TRBV2|NA|NA|TRBJ2-7
CASSDRRGFTYEQYF
TGTGCCAGCAGTGATCGTCGAGGGTTTACGTACGAGCAGTACTTC
>TRBV4-2|NA|TRBD2|TRBJ2-5
CASSHTLWGGGATETQYF
TGTGCCAGCAGCCACACCCTATGGGGCGGGGGGGCCACGGAGACCCAGTACTTC
>TRBV9|NA|TRBD1|TRBJ1-6
CASSSRSEPGQGTSPLHF
TGTGCCAGCAGCTCCAGATCAGAACCGGGACAGGGAACTTCACCCCTCCACTTT
>TRBV14|NA|NA|TRBJ1-1
CASSPRVGTQGTEAFF
TGTGCCAGCAGCCCCCGAGTAGGGACTCAAGGCACTGAAGCTTTCTTT
>TRBV27|NA|TRBD1|TRBJ2-1
CASSLISGTGKVMYEQFF
TGTGCCAGCAGTTTAATCTCCGGGACAGGGAAAGTCATGTATGAGCAGTTCTTC
>TRBV6-5|NA|NA|TRBJ1-1
CASSRTWQNTEAFF
TGTGCCAGCAGCCGGACTTGGCAGAACACTGAAGCTTTCTTT
>TRBV25-1|NA|NA|TRBJ2-3
CASSPTISGRASTDTQYF
TGTGCCAGCAGTCCAACTATAAGCGGGCGGGCTAGCACAGATACGCAGTATTTT
>TRBV24-1|NA|TRBD1|TRBJ2-1
CATSDPGTGTNEQFF
TGTGCCACCAGTGATCCCGGGACAGGGACGAATGAGCAGTTCTTC
>TRBV24-1|NA|TRBD1|TRBJ2-1
CATPGTADSYNEQFF
TGTGCCACCCCGGGGACAGCCGACTCCTACAATGAGCAGTTCTTC
>TRBV6-5|once|NA|TRBJ1-4
CASSYPGQINEKLFF
TGTGCCAGCAGTTACCCGGGACAAATTAATGAAAAACTGTTTTTT
>TRBV12-5|NA|TRBD2|TRBJ2-1
CASGPGTSGRAVNEQFF
TGTGCTAGTGGTCCCGGGACTAGCGGGAGGGCGGTGAATGAGCAGTTCTTC
>TRBV28|NA|NA|TRBJ2-2
CASDSLRESFTGELFF
TGTGCCAGCGATAGCCTTCGGGAGAGTTTCACCGGGGAGCTGTTTTTT
>TRBV5-1|NA|TRBD1|TRBJ2-1
CASSFTGGAGSEQFF
TGCGCCAGCAGCTTCACAGGGGGCGCTGGTTCCGAGCAGTTCTTC
>TRBV5-1|NA|NA|TRBJ1-2
CASSLGGTLRYGYTF
TGCGCCAGCAGCTTGGGTGGCACACTACGCTATGGCTACACCTTC
>TRBV10-3|NA|NA|TRBJ2-1
CAISVGNEQFF
TGTGCCATCAGTGTCGGCAATGAGCAGTTCTTC
>TRBV9|NA|TRBD1|TRBJ2-6
CASSKGQGVVSGANVLTF
TGTGCCAGCAGCAAGGGACAGGGGGTTGTGTCTGGGGCCAACGTCCTGACTTTC
>TRBV5-1|NA|NA|TRBJ1-1
CASSVVRGGTEAFF
TGCGCCAGCAGCGTTGTGCGGGGGGGCACTGAAGCTTTCTTT